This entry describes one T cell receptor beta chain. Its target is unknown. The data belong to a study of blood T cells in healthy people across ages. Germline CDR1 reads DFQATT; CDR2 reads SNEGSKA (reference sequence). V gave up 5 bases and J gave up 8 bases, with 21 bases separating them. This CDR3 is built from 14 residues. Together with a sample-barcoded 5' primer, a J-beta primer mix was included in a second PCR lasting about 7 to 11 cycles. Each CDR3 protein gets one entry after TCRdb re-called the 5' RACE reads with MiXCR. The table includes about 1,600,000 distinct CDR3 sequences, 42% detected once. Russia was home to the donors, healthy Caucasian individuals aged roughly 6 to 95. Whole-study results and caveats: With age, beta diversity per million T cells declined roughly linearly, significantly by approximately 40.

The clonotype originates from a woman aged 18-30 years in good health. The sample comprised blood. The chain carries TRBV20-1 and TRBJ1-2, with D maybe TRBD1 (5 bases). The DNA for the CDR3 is TGCAGTGCTCTTCCTTTGGGACTTTCGGGAGGCTACACCTTC. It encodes CSALPLGLSGGYTF.